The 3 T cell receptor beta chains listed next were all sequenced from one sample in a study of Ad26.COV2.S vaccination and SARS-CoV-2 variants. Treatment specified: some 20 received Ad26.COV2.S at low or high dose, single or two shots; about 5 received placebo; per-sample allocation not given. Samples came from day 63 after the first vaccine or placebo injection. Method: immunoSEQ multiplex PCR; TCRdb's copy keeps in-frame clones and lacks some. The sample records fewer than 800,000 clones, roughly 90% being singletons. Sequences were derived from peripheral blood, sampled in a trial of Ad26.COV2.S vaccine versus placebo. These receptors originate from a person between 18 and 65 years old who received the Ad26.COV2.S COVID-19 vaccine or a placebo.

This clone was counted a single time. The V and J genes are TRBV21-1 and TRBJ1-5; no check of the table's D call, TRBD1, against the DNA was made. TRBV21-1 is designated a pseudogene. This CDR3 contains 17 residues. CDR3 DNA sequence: TGTGCCAGCAGCAAAGGGAGGGACAGTCGCAGCAATCAGCCCCAGCATTTT. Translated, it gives CASSKGRDSRSNQPQHF.

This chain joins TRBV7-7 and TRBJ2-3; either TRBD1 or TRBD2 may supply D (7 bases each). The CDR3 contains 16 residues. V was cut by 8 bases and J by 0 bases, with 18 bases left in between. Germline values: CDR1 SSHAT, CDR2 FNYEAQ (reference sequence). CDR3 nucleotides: TGTGCCAGCTCGTTGGGAGGGGGCAGGAGCACAGATACGCAGTATTTT. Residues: CASSLGGGRSTDTQYF.

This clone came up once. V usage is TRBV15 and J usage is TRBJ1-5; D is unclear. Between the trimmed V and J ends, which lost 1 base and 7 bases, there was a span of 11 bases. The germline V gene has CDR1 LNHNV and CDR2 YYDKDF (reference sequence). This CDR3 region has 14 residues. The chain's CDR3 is CATSRGAYPQPQHF. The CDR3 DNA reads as TGTGCCACCAGCAGAGGAGCCTACCCCCAGCCCCAGCATTTT.